This T cell receptor (beta chain) emerged from a study of T cell clonotyping in hematopoietic cell transplantation. About this clone itself: Its antigen is unidentified.

Sequencing was performed with immunoSEQ multiplex PCR; in TCRdb, only in-frame clones are kept and a portion is missing. The sample consists of 15,000 to 20,000 clones, 86% of them appearing once. The time point is: recipient sample about 28 days before transplant, after cytoreduction. This CDR3 contains 14 residues. V was trimmed by 0 bases and J by 5 bases, leaving 7 bases between them. The V gene's germline CDR1 is SGHNT and CDR2 YENEEA. Study findings and constraints: Pathologically expanded recipient clonotypes increased progressively from day 30 to day 180 as diversity fell. At the given depth, recipient repertoires were over 97% de novo clonotypes. Without cell sorting, CD4 versus CD8 contributions remain unresolved.

The TCR sequence derives from a man aged 50 to 60 with acute myeloid leukemia. Some clones in this sample may be carry-over from other donors' samples. Material: peripheral blood mononuclear cells, obtained before stem cell transplant. The genes are TRBV11-3 and TRBJ2-2; tentatively, D is TRBD2 (5 bases). The CDR3: CASSLDRGTGELFF. The DNA of the CDR3 is TGTGCCAGCAGCTTAGATCGGGGAACCGGGGAGCTGTTTTTT.